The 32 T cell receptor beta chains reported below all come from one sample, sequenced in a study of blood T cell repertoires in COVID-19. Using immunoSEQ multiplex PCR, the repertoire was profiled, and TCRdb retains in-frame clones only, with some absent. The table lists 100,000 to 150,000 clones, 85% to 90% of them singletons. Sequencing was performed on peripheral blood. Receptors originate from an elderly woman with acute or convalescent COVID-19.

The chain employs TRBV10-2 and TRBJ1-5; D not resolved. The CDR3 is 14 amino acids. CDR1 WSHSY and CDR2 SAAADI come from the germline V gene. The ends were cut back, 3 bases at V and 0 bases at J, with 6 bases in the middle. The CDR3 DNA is TGCGCCAGCAGTGACAGAAGTAGCAATCAGCCCCAGCATTTT. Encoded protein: CASSDRSSNQPQHF.

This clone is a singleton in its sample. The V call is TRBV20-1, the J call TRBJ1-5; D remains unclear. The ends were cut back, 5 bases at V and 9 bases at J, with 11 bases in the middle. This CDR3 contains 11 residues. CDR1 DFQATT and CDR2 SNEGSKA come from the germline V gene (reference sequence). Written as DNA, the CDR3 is TGCAGTGCTTCCTATGGAGTGCCCCAGCATTTT. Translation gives CSASYGVPQHF.

Written as DNA, the CDR3 is TGTGCCAGCAGTTTATTACAGGGGAACAATGAGCAGTTCTTC. Translated, it gives CASSLLQGNNEQFF. The V and J genes are TRBV27 and TRBJ2-1; 7 nucleotides match TRBD1. CDR1 and CDR2 from the germline V gene are MNHEY and SMNVEV (reference sequence). The CDR3 length is 14 residues. J gave up 5 bases and V 1 base, and 2 bases lay outside the gene matches.

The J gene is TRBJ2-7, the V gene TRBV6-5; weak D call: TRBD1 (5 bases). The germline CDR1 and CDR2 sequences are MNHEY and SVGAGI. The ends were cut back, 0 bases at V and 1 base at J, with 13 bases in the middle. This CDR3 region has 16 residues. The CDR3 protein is CASSYSDGTGSYEQYF. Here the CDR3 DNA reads TGTGCCAGCAGTTACTCCGATGGTACAGGTTCCTACGAGCAGTACTTC.

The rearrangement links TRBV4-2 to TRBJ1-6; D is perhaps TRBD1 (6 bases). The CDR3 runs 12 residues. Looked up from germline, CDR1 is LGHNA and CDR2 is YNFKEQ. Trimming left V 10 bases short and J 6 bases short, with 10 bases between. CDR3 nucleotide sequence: TGTGCCACCCAGGGGACTAATTCACCCCTCCACTTT. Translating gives CATQGTNSPLHF.

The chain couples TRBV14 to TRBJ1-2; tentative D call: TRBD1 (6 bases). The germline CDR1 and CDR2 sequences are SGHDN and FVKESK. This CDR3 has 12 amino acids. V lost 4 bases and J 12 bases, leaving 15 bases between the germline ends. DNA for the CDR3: TGTGCCAGCAGCCCAACCGGCAGGGGCCACACCTTC. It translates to CASSPTGRGHTF.

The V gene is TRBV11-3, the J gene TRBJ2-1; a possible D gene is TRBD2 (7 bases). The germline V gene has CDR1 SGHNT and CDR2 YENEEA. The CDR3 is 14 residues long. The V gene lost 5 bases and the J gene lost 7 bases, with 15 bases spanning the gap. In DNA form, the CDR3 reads TGTGCCAGCAGCGGGGGCATCGGGAGGAATGAGCAGTTCTTC. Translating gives CASSGGIGRNEQFF.

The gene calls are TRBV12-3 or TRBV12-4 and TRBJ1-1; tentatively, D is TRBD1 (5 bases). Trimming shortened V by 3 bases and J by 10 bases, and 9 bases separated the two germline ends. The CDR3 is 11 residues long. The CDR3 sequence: CASSLLGAAFF. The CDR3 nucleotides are TGTGCCAGCAGTTTGTTAGGGGCAGCTTTCTTT.

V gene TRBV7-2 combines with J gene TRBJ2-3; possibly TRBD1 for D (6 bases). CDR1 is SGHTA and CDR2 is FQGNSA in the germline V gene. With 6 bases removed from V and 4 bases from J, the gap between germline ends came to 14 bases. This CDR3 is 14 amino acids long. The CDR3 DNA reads TGTGCCAGCAGTTGGAAGGGGGTCGCAGATACGCAGTATTTT. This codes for CASSWKGVADTQYF.

As DNA, the CDR3 is TGTGCCAGCAGTTTCGGGACTCGCGGGGACCAAGAGACCCAGTACTTC. Protein product: CASSFGTRGDQETQYF. The J gene is TRBJ2-5, the V gene TRBV6-5, with a tentative D call TRBD2 (6 bases). The CDR3 consists of 16 residues. Germline CDR1 is MNHEY and CDR2 is SVGAGI. The germline V and J ends were trimmed by 4 bases and 0 bases, with 15 bases remaining between them.

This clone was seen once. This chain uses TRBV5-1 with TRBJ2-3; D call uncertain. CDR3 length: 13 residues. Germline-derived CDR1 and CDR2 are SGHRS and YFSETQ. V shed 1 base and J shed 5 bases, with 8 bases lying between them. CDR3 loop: CASSLPRGDTQYF. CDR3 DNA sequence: TGCGCCAGCAGCTTGCCCCGCGGAGATACGCAGTATTTT. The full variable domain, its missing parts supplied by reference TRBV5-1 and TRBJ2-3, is KAGVTQTPRYLIKTRGQQVTLSCSPISGHRSVSWYQQTPGQGLQFLFEYFSETQRNKGNFPGRFSGRQFSNSRSEMNVSTLELGDSALYLCASSLPRGDTQYFGPGTRLTVL.

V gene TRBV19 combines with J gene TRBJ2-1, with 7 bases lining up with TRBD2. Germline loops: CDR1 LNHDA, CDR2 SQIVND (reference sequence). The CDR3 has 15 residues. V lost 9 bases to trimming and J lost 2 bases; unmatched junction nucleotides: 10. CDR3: CASASSGGAYNEQFF. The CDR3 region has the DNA TGTGCCAGCGCCTCTAGCGGAGGGGCCTACAATGAGCAGTTCTTC.

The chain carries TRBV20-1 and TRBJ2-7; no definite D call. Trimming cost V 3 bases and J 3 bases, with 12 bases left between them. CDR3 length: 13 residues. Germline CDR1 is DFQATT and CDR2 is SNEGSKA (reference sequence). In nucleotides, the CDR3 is TGCAGTGCTAGTATGGTCGCTAGCTACGAGCAGTACGTC. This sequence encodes CSASMVASYEQYV.

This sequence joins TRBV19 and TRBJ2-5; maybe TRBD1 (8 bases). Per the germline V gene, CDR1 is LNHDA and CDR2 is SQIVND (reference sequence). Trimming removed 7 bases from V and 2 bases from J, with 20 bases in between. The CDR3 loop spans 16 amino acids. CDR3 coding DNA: TGTGCCAGTACTTCGACAGGGGTGGGAGGGCAAGAGACCCAGTACTTC. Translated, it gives CASTSTGVGGQETQYF.

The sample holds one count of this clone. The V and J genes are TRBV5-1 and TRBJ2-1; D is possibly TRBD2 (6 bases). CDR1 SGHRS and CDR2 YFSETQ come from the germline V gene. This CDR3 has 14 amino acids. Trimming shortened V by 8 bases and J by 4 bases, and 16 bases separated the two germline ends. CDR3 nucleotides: TGCGCCAGTCAGACGTGGGGGGAATACAATGAGCAGTTCTTC. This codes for CASQTWGEYNEQFF.

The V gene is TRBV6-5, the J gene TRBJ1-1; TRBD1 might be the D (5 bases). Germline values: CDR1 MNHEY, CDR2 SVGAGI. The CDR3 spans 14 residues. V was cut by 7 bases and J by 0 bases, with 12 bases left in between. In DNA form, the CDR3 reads TGTGCCAGCATTAAGAACAGGCTGAACACTGAAGCTTTCTTT. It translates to CASIKNRLNTEAFF.

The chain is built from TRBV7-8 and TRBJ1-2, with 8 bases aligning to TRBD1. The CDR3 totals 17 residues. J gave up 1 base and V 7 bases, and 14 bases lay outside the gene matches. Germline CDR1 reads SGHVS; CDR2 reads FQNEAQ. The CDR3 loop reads CASIKGTGPHVNYGYTF. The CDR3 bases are TGTGCCAGCATTAAAGGGACAGGACCCCACGTTAACTATGGCTACACCTTC.

The CDR3 sequence is CASSQLAGGPETQYF. In DNA, the CDR3 is TGTGCCAGCAGCCAGTTAGCGGGGGGCCCAGAGACCCAGTACTTC. The chain is built from TRBV4-2 and TRBJ2-5; TRBD2 matches 10 bases. With V trimmed by 3 bases and J by 4 bases, 5 bases remained unmatched. Per germline, CDR1 LGHNA and CDR2 YNFKEQ. CDR3 length: 15 amino acids.

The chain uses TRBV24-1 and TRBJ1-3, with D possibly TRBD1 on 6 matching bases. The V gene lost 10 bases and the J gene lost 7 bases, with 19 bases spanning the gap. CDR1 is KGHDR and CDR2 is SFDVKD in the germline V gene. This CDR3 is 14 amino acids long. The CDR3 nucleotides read TGTGCCACATCCCCCACAGACAGGAGGAACACCATATATTTT. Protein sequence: CATSPTDRRNTIYF.

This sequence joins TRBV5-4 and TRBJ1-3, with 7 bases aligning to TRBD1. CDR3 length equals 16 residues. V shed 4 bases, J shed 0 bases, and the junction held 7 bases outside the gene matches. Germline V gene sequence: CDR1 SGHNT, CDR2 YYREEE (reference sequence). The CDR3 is CASSADRVSSGNTIYF. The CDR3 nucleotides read TGTGCCAGCAGCGCTGACAGGGTCAGCTCTGGAAACACCATATATTTT.

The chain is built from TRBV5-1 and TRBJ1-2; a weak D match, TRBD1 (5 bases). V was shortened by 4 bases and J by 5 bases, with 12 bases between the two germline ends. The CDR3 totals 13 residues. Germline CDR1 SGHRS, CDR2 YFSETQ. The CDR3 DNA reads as TGCGCCAGCAGCAACGGGGGATGGTATGGCTACACCTTC. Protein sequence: CASSNGGWYGYTF.

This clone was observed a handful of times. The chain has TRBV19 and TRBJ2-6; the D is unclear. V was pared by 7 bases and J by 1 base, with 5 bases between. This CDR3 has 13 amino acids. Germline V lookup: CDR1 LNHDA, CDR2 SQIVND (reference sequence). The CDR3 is CASTQSGANVLTF. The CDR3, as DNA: TGTGCCAGTACACAGTCTGGGGCCAACGTCCTGACTTTC.

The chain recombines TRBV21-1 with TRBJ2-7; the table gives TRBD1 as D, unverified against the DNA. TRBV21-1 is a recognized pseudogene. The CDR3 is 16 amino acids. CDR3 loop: CASSIPGQGRSYEQYV. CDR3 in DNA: TGTGCCAGCAGCATACCAGGGCAGGGAAGGTCCTACGAGCAGTACGTC.

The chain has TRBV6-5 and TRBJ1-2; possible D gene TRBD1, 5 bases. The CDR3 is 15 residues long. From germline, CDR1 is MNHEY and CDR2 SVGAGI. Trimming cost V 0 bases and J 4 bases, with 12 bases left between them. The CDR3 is CASSYSTQGSYGYTF. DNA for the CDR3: TGTGCCAGCAGTTACTCGACTCAGGGAAGCTATGGCTACACCTTC.

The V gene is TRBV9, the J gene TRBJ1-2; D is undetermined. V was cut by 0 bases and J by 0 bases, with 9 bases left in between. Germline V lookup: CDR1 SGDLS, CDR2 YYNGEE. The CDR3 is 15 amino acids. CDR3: CASSVEARPNYGYTF. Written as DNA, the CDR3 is TGTGCCAGCAGCGTAGAGGCCAGGCCTAACTATGGCTACACCTTC.

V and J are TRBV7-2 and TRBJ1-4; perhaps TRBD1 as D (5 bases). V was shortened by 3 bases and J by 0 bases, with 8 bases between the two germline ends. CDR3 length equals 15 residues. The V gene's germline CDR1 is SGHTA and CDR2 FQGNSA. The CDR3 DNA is TGTGCCAGCAGCTTTTACAGGTCAACTAATGAAAAACTGTTTTTT. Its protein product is CASSFYRSTNEKLFF.

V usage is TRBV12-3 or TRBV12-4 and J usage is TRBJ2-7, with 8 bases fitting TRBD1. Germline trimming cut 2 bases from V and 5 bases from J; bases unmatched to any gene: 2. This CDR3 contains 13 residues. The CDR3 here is CASSLQGAHEQYV. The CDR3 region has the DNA TGTGCCAGCAGTTTACAGGGGGCCCACGAGCAGTACGTC.

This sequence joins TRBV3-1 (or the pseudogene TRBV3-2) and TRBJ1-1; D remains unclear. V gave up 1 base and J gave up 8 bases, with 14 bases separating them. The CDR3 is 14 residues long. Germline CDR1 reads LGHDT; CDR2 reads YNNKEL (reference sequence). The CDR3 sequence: CASSQGGFSYEAFF. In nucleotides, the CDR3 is TGTGCCAGCAGCCAAGGAGGGTTCAGCTACGAAGCTTTCTTT.

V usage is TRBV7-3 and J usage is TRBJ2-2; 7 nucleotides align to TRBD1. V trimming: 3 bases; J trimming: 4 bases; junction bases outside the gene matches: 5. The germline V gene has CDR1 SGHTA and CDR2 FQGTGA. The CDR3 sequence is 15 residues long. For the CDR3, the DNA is TGTGCCAGCAGCTTGTCCCGGGACAGCACCGGGGAGCTGTTTTTT. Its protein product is CASSLSRDSTGELFF.

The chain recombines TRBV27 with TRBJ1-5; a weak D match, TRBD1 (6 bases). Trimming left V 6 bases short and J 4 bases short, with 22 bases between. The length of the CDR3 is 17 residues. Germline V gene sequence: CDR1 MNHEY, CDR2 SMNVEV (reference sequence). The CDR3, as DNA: TGTGCCAGCAGCCCGAGTTTCACCGGGACACCGAATCAGCCCCAGCATTTT. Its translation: CASSPSFTGTPNQPQHF.

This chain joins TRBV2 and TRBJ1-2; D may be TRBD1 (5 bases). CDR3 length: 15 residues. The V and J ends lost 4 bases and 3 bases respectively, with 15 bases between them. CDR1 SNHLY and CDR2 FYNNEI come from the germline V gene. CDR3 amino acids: CASSGGTSGDYGYTF. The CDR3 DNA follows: TGTGCCAGCAGTGGCGGGACCTCCGGCGACTATGGCTACACCTTC.

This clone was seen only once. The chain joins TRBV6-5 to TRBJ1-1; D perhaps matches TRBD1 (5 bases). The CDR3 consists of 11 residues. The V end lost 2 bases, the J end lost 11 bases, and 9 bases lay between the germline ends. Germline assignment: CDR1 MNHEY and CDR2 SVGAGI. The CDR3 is CASSYRGGAFF. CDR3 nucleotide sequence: TGTGCCAGCAGTTACAGGGGTGGTGCTTTCTTT.